This T cell receptor (beta chain) was sequenced in a study of PD-1 blockade in classical Hodgkin lymphoma. Germline V CDR1 and CDR2: LNHDA, SQIVND (reference sequence). Deletions cut 8 bases from V and 2 bases from J, with 13 bases between. The CDR3 loop spans 14 amino acids. This clone was observed a few times. The sample's time point: cycle 4 day 1 (C4D1), after about 6 weeks of nivolumab. After autologous stem cell transplantation all patients relapsed, and prior brentuximab vedotin exposure differed between cohorts. Using immunoSEQ multiplex PCR, the repertoire was profiled, and TCRdb retains in-frame clones only, with some absent. The sample yields around 31,000 clones, 65% to 85% seen once.

The origin of this receptor is a human donor with classical Hodgkin lymphoma. The specimen comprised peripheral blood mononuclear cells (PBMCs), sampled before the fourth cycle of nivolumab. The chain links TRBV19 to TRBJ1-5; D gene uncertain. CDR3 sequence reads: CASQAALGNQPQHF. The CDR3 DNA is TGTGCCAGTCAGGCCGCTTTGGGCAATCAGCCCCAGCATTTT.